One sample yielded the 24 T cell receptor beta chains listed below, sequenced in a study of cytomegalovirus exposure and HLA in healthy donors. Vbeta (60) and Jbeta (13) primers were used in the PCR. TCRdb keeps only in-frame clones here, not all; method: immunoSEQ multiplex PCR. The sample lists about 160,000 clones; approximately 77% were seen once. The sample taken for sequencing was PBMCs. Receptors originate from a male donor in good health and CMV-seropositive.

The table lists this clone with a few counts. The chain carries TRBV6-6 and TRBJ2-3; 8 positions agree with TRBD2. Looked up from germline, CDR1 is MNHNY and CDR2 is SVGAGI (reference sequence). CDR3 length: 12 residues. V gave up 8 bases and J gave up 5 bases; unmatched junction bases: 3. The CDR3 loop reads CASSREGDTQYF. CDR3 sequence (DNA): TGTGCCAGCTCACGGGAGGGAGATACGCAGTATTTT.

This chain connects TRBV9 to TRBJ1-1; possibly TRBD1 for D (5 bases). CDR1 and CDR2 (germline): SGDLS, YYNGEE. V was cut by 0 bases and J by 5 bases, with 11 bases left in between. This CDR3 contains 14 residues. CDR3 protein: CASSVASGGTEAFF. CDR3 sequence (DNA): TGTGCCAGCAGCGTAGCTTCGGGGGGGACTGAAGCTTTCTTT. Supplemented by reference TRBV9 and TRBJ1-1, the full variable domain reads DSGVTQTPKHLITATGQRVTLRCSPRSGDLSVYWYQQSLDQGLQFLIQYYNGEERAKGNILERFSAQQFPDLHSELNLSSLELGDSALYFCASSVASGGTEAFFGQGTRLTVV.

V and J are TRBV19 and TRBJ1-1; TRBD1 matches 7 bases. The CDR3 loop spans 14 amino acids. Trimming took 9 bases from V and 9 from J; bases not matched to a gene: 16. Per germline, CDR1 LNHDA and CDR2 SQIVND (reference sequence). CDR3 in amino acids: CASLNAGGYGQAFF. Here the CDR3 DNA reads TGTGCCAGCCTAAACGCAGGGGGATATGGACAAGCTTTCTTT.

Here the CDR3 DNA reads TGTGCCAGCAGCGTGACAGGGGGTAACAATGAGCAGTTCTTC. It specifies CASSVTGGNNEQFF. V is TRBV9 and J is TRBJ2-1; 9 nucleotides line up with TRBD1. The CDR3 runs 14 residues. V lost 2 bases, J lost 5 bases, and 2 bases stayed unmatched. Germline CDR1 is SGDLS and CDR2 is YYNGEE.

The chain has TRBV4-1 and TRBJ2-2, with D perhaps matching TRBD2 (5 bases). Trimming left V 4 bases short and J 5 bases short, with 14 bases between. CDR1 is MGHRA, CDR2 YSYEKL, per germline. This CDR3 region has 15 residues. Here the CDR3 reads CASSLEGGGTGELFF. The CDR3 DNA reads as TGCGCCAGCAGCCTAGAGGGTGGCGGGACCGGGGAGCTGTTTTTT.

This clone occurred once. The genes are TRBV2 and TRBJ2-7; TRBD2 is a possible D gene (5 bases). This CDR3 region has 11 residues. Trimming left V 6 bases short and J 5 bases short, with 8 bases between. The germline CDR1 and CDR2 sequences are SNHLY and FYNNEI. CDR3 bases: TGTGCCAGCAGGGATAGCGACGAGCAGTACTTC. Encoded protein: CASRDSDEQYF.

The chain has TRBV4-3 and TRBJ1-1; 9 bases line up with TRBD1. V gave up 0 bases and J gave up 5 bases; unmatched junction bases: 7. Germline CDR1 reads LGHNA; CDR2 reads YSLEER. The CDR3 consists of 16 residues. DNA for the CDR3: TGCGCCAGCAGCCAAGACGTCACAGGGGGCTTGACTGAAGCTTTCTTT. This gives the protein CASSQDVTGGLTEAFF.

The V call is TRBV19, the J call TRBJ2-2; D gene ambiguous. The germline V and J ends were trimmed by 3 bases and 1 base, with 9 bases remaining between them. The CDR3 loop spans 15 amino acids. Looked up from germline, CDR1 is LNHDA and CDR2 is SQIVND (reference sequence). Here the CDR3 reads CASSIRRMNTGELFF. The CDR3, as DNA: TGTGCCAGTAGTATTCGGCGGATGAACACCGGGGAGCTGTTTTTT.

The chain joins TRBV10-3 to TRBJ1-2; TRBD1 matches 7 bases. The trim removed 3 bases at V and 0 bases at J, leaving 4 bases unmatched. The CDR3 length is 15 residues. Germline V gene sequence: CDR1 ENHRY, CDR2 SYGVKD. CDR3 bases: TGTGCCATCAGTGAAACAGACAGGGCTAACTATGGCTACACCTTC. It specifies CAISETDRANYGYTF.

V gene TRBV7-2 combines with J gene TRBJ1-1; D is unresolved. The CDR3 has 13 residues. Trimming cost V 2 bases and J 2 bases, with 6 bases left between them. The V gene's germline CDR1 is SGHTA and CDR2 FQGNSA. DNA for the CDR3: TGTGCCAGCAGCTTAACAGCAAACACTGAAGCTTTCTTT. Translated: CASSLTANTEAFF.

V is TRBV25-1 and J is TRBJ2-1; D is uncertain. Trimming cost V 4 bases and J 4 bases, with 11 bases left between them. This CDR3 region has 14 residues. The germline V gene encodes CDR1 MGHDK and CDR2 SYGVNS. The CDR3 is CASSGLEPYNEQFF. DNA for the CDR3: TGTGCCAGCAGTGGGCTGGAGCCTTACAATGAGCAGTTCTTC.

CDR3 residues: CASSDLAGGRETQYF. The DNA of the CDR3 is TGTGCCAGCAGTGACCTAGCGGGGGGGAGAGAGACCCAGTACTTC. The chain combines TRBV2 with TRBJ2-5; 12 bases match TRBD2. CDR1 SNHLY and CDR2 FYNNEI come from the germline V gene. V was pared by 3 bases and J by 4 bases, with 3 bases of the junction left unmatched. The CDR3 is 15 residues long.

The rearrangement links TRBV4-1 to TRBJ1-6; D remains ambiguous. The V gene lost 0 bases and the J gene lost 7 bases, with 13 bases spanning the gap. Germline values: CDR1 MGHRA, CDR2 YSYEKL. The CDR3 has 16 amino acids. The CDR3 nucleotides read TGCGCCAGCAGCCAAGAGATAGGCCGCGGAAATTCACCCCTCCACTTT. It specifies CASSQEIGRGNSPLHF.

In its sample, this clone was seen once. The V and J genes are TRBV5-4 and TRBJ2-7; 11 bases agree with TRBD1. Losses at the gene ends were 1 base for V and 5 bases for J; bases not matched to a gene: 2. The CDR3 covers 14 residues. The germline gives CDR1 SGHNT, CDR2 YYREEE (reference sequence). The CDR3 region is CASSLRTGGDEQYF. The CDR3 DNA follows: TGTGCCAGCAGCTTGCGGACAGGGGGCGACGAGCAGTACTTC.

This chain connects TRBV9 to TRBJ2-1, with a possible D match to TRBD1 (5 bases). Trimming stripped 0 bases from V and 10 bases from J, with 14 bases between. The CDR3 contains 14 residues. Germline V gene sequence: CDR1 SGDLS, CDR2 YYNGEE. CDR3 sequence: CASSVDQGVREQFF. CDR3 DNA: TGTGCCAGCAGCGTAGATCAAGGGGTGCGGGAGCAGTTCTTC.

This clone was seen a few times. This chain joins TRBV7-9 and TRBJ1-1; tentative D call: TRBD1 (5 bases). Germline loops: CDR1 SEHNR, CDR2 FQNEAQ (reference sequence). Trimming stripped 1 base from V and 5 bases from J, with 11 bases between. The CDR3 spans 14 residues. This CDR3 is CASSLGTRGTEAFF. The CDR3 nucleotides read TGTGCCAGCAGCTTAGGGACTCGGGGGACTGAAGCTTTCTTT.

In its sample, this clone was seen a few times. The J gene is TRBJ2-3, the V gene TRBV4-3, with 7 bases lining up with TRBD1. This CDR3 spans 16 amino acids. The ends lost 0 bases at V and 6 bases at J; junction bases unmatched: 9. Germline V gene data show CDR1 as LGHNA and CDR2 as YSLEER. CDR3 protein: CASSQDGTDAGDTQYF. The CDR3 coding sequence is TGCGCCAGCAGCCAAGACGGGACAGATGCTGGGGATACGCAGTATTTT.

The chain employs TRBV2 and TRBJ2-5, with a weak D call TRBD2 (6 bases). The J call is doubtful: the DNA matches TRBJ2-7 better. Germline values: CDR1 SNHLY, CDR2 FYNNEI. The CDR3 extends over 15 amino acids. CDR3 loop: CASKIGRGGSYEQYF. CDR3 bases: TGTGCCAGCAAAATAGGCCGGGGAGGATCCTACGAGCAGTACTTC.

The V and J genes are TRBV5-1 and TRBJ2-7; weak D call: TRBD1 (5 bases). This CDR3 is 14 amino acids long. With 0 bases removed from V and 4 bases from J, the gap between germline ends came to 11 bases. Germline V gives CDR1 SGHRS, CDR2 YFSETQ. CDR3 in amino acids: CASSLGGREYEQYF. The CDR3 DNA follows: TGCGCCAGCAGCTTGGGGGGCAGAGAGTACGAGCAGTACTTC. The whole variable domain, remainder taken from reference TRBV5-1 and TRBJ2-7, is KAGVTQTPRYLIKTRGQQVTLSCSPISGHRSVSWYQQTPGQGLQFLFEYFSETQRNKGNFPGRFSGRQFSNSRSEMNVSTLELGDSALYLCASSLGGREYEQYFGPGTRLTVT.

The chain combines TRBV6-5 with TRBJ2-1, with a tentative D call TRBD1 (5 bases). Trimming took 2 bases from V and 0 from J, leaving 8 bases between them. Looked up from germline, CDR1 is MNHEY and CDR2 is SVGAGI. The CDR3 spans 15 residues. The CDR3 region is CASSYGAFSYNEQFF. CDR3 nucleotide sequence: TGTGCCAGCAGTTACGGGGCGTTCTCCTACAATGAGCAGTTCTTC.

The V and J genes are TRBV7-9 and TRBJ1-1; no clear D. V dropped 1 base and J dropped 6 bases, with 9 bases sitting between them. This CDR3 has 13 amino acids. Germline V gene lookup returns CDR1 SEHNR and CDR2 FQNEAQ (reference sequence). The CDR3 reads CASSLVGGAEAFF. CDR3 nucleotides: TGTGCCAGCAGCTTAGTGGGCGGGGCTGAAGCTTTCTTT.

The J gene is TRBJ1-2, the V gene TRBV5-1, with 11 nucleotides matching TRBD1. Trimming at V came to 4 bases and at J to 8 bases, leaving 4 bases not matched to a gene. Germline-derived CDR1 and CDR2 are SGHRS and YFSETQ. The CDR3 has 13 residues. Here the CDR3 DNA reads TGCGCCAGCAGCCCCGGGACAGGGGGAGGCTACACCTTC. It is translated as CASSPGTGGGYTF.

The chain links TRBV5-4 to TRBJ2-1; 13 nucleotides match TRBD2. The CDR3 has 14 amino acids. CDR1 and CDR2 (germline): SGHNT, YYREEE (reference sequence). V shed 2 bases and J 10 bases; nucleotides not matched to a gene: 3. CDR3 DNA: TGTGCCAGCAGCTTTGCACTAGCGGGGGGGGAGCAGTTCTTC. Residues: CASSFALAGGEQFF.

The chain carries TRBV27 and TRBJ1-1; D uncertain. Germline CDR1 reads MNHEY; CDR2 reads SMNVEV (reference sequence). V gave up 2 bases and J gave up 8 bases, with 6 bases separating them. The CDR3 runs to 11 residues. The CDR3 region is CASSLGEEAFF. CDR3 bases: TGTGCCAGCAGTTTAGGAGAAGAAGCTTTCTTT.